The 30 T cell receptor beta chains below come from one sample, sequenced in a study of regulatory T cells in long-lasting Graves disease. Library construction for TCR beta used iRepertoire HTBI primers and Arm-PCR of CDR3 regions. Each CDR3 protein is one row after TCRdb ran MiXCR on the multiplex PCR reads. The sample consists of around 500,000 distinct CDR3 sequences, approximately 16% of them appearing once. Time point noted: newly diagnosed GD, antithyroid drugs for less than 3 months. The TCR library was made from RNA that had been extracted from PBMCs in TRIzol. The same specimen was also included in a second study, on T cells in Graves' hyperthyroidism and ophthalmopathy.

The source material was peripheral blood mononuclear cells (PBMCs), sampled at new diagnosis, from a patient treated with antithyroid drugs. These receptor sequences come from a woman aged 35-65 years with Graves disease.

This clonotype was detected many times. CDR3 protein: CASSLHSAGELFF. DNA of the CDR3: TGTGCCAGCTCACTTCACTCTGCCGGGGAGCTGTTTTTT. This rearrangement joins TRBV18 to TRBJ2-2; no clear D. V was clipped by 4 bases and J by 6 bases, with 9 bases between them. CDR1 and CDR2 from the germline V gene are KGHSH and LQKENI. This CDR3 has 13 amino acids.

A few counts support this clonotype. This chain connects TRBV20-1 to TRBJ2-4, with D unclear. V shed 6 bases and J shed 0 bases, with 15 bases lying between them. This CDR3 comprises 15 residues. Germline V lookup: CDR1 DFQATT, CDR2 SNEGSKA (reference sequence). CDR3 DNA sequence: TGCAGTGCGACACCCCTATTATTAGCCAAAAACATTCAGTACTTC. It codes for CSATPLLLAKNIQYF.

This clonotype was counted ten times or more. The chain couples TRBV20-1 to TRBJ2-5; 7 positions match TRBD1. There are 13 residues in the CDR3. The V and J ends lost 5 bases and 2 bases, in that order; junction bases with no gene match: 5. Germline V gene sequence: CDR1 DFQATT, CDR2 SNEGSKA (reference sequence). The CDR3: CSAGQATQETQYF. Written as DNA, the CDR3 is TGCAGTGCTGGACAGGCAACACAAGAGACCCAGTACTTC.

This clonotype was picked up many times. The V call is TRBV28, the J call TRBJ1-1, with 11 bases lining up with TRBD1. The CDR3 loop spans 15 amino acids. V shed 8 bases and J 5 bases; nucleotides not matched to a gene: 10. The germline V gene encodes CDR1 MDHEN and CDR2 SYDVKM. Here the CDR3 DNA reads TGTGCCAGCCTTTCCAGCGGGACAGGGGGTACTGAAGCTTTCTTT. Amino acids: CASLSSGTGGTEAFF.

This clonotype was detected ten times or more. This chain connects TRBV3-1 to TRBJ2-7; 11 positions agree with TRBD2. Trimming removed 1 base from V and 7 bases from J; junction bases left unmatched: 6. Per the germline V gene, CDR1 is LGHDT and CDR2 is YNNKEL (reference sequence). This CDR3 region has 15 residues. CDR3 region: CASSQVSGGAGEQYF. CDR3 DNA sequence: TGTGCCAGCAGCCAAGTTAGCGGGGGGGCCGGGGAGCAGTACTTC.

This clonotype was seen many times. The chain combines TRBV7-9 with TRBJ2-3, with unresolved D. The CDR3 is 15 residues long. Trimming shortened V by 1 base and J by 5 bases, and 13 bases separated the two germline ends. Germline lookup yields CDR1 SEHNR and CDR2 FQNEAQ (reference sequence). The DNA for the CDR3 is TGTGCCAGCAGCTTAGACTTCACGATCGGAGATACGCAGTATTTT. This sequence encodes CASSLDFTIGDTQYF.

This clonotype was seen repeatedly, ten times or more. V and J are TRBV12-3 or TRBV12-4 and TRBJ1-2; D gene ambiguous. Trimming stripped 4 bases from V and 2 bases from J, with 8 bases between. The CDR3 is 13 amino acids. The CDR3 reads CASSSEVNYGYTF. Written as DNA, the CDR3 is TGTGCCAGCAGTTCTGAAGTGAACTATGGCTACACCTTC.

In its sample, this clonotype was seen a few times. The CDR3 nucleotides are TGTGCCAGCAGTTTACAGAGCTCCTATAATTCACCCCTCCACTTT. Translated: CASSLQSSYNSPLHF. The chain links TRBV28 to TRBJ1-6; unclear D gene. With 2 bases removed from V and 0 bases from J, the gap between germline ends came to 5 bases. The length of the CDR3 is 15 residues. The germline V gene encodes CDR1 MDHEN and CDR2 SYDVKM.

This chain joins TRBV2 and TRBJ2-7; D could derive from TRBD1 or TRBD2 (5 bases each). Germline V gene data show CDR1 as SNHLY and CDR2 as FYNNEI. V lost 7 bases, J lost 1 base, and 11 bases lay in between. The CDR3 has 13 amino acids. The CDR3: CASNGDVSYEQYF. In nucleotides, the CDR3 is TGTGCCAGCAACGGGGACGTATCCTACGAGCAGTACTTC.

As concerns this clonotype: This could be a read error, since a much larger clone is one nucleotide away. The J gene is TRBJ1-2, the V gene TRBV12-3 or TRBV12-4, with a tentative D call TRBD1 (5 bases). The CDR3 totals 15 residues. The V and J ends lost 4 bases and 4 bases respectively, with 16 bases between them. CDR3 nucleotide sequence: TGTGCCAGCAGTTCCGAGGGGATAGTGGTCTATGGCTACACCTTC. It is translated as CASSSEGIVVYGYTF.

This clonotype has ten or more counts. V gene TRBV20-1 combines with J gene TRBJ2-2; 7 bases line up with TRBD1. CDR3 length equals 17 residues. The ends lost 0 bases at V and 2 bases at J; junction bases unmatched: 9. In germline, CDR1 is DFQATT, CDR2 SNEGSKA (reference sequence). DNA for the CDR3: TGCAGTGCTAGAGATAGGAACAGGGGAGTAAACACCGGGGAGCTGTTTTTT. Translated, it gives CSARDRNRGVNTGELFF.

The chain employs TRBV7-3 and TRBJ2-4, with D possibly matching TRBD2 (6 bases). The V gene lost 2 bases and the J gene lost 2 bases, with 10 bases spanning the gap. Germline V gene lookup returns CDR1 SGHTA and CDR2 FQGTGA. The CDR3 covers 15 residues. CDR3 region: CASSLGGETKNIQYF. In nucleotides, the CDR3 is TGTGCCAGCAGCTTAGGCGGGGAGACCAAAAACATTCAGTACTTC.

The chain combines TRBV7-2 with TRBJ2-5; tentatively, D is TRBD1 or TRBD2 (5 bases each). The V gene lost 5 bases and the J gene lost 0 bases, with 16 bases spanning the gap. This CDR3 is 16 amino acids long. The V gene's germline CDR1 is SGHTA and CDR2 FQGNSA. The CDR3 DNA follows: TGTGCCAGCAGCGCGAGGTGGGACCGCAACCAAGAGACCCAGTACTTC. It specifies CASSARWDRNQETQYF. Filled out from reference TRBV7-2 and TRBJ2-5, the complete variable domain reads GAGVSQSPSNKVTEKGKDVELRCDPISGHTALYWYRQSLGQGLEFLIYFQGNSAPDKSGLPSDRFSAERTGGSVSTLTIQRTQQEDSAVYLCASSARWDRNQETQYFGPGTRLLVL.

The rearrangement uses TRBV14 and TRBJ2-7; D is unresolved. Trimming removed 6 bases at V and 0 bases at J, with 9 bases between. CDR1 and CDR2 (germline): SGHDN, FVKESK. This CDR3 comprises 13 residues. CDR3 coding DNA: TGTGCCAGCAGTCGGACGTACTCCTACGAGCAGTACTTC. Translation: CASSRTYSYEQYF.

This chain connects TRBV14 to TRBJ2-2, with D possibly matching TRBD1 (6 bases). With 4 bases removed from V and 1 base from J, the gap between germline ends came to 13 bases. CDR3 length equals 16 residues. The germline CDR1 and CDR2 sequences are SGHDN and FVKESK. Written as DNA, the CDR3 is TGTGCCAGCAGCCGTATCGGGACACTGAACACCGGGGAGCTGTTTTTT. Translation gives CASSRIGTLNTGELFF. Full variable domain (missing parts from reference TRBV14 and TRBJ2-2): EAGVTQFPSHSVIEKGQTVTLRCDPISGHDNLYWYRRVMGKEIKFLLHFVKESKQDESGMPNNRFLAERTGGTYSTLKVQPAELEDSGVYFCASSRIGTLNTGELFFGEGSRLTVL.

This clonotype was recorded many times. The chain combines TRBV7-9 with TRBJ2-2, with D uncertain. CDR1 and CDR2 from the germline V gene are SEHNR and FQNEAQ (reference sequence). The CDR3 is 14 residues long. V lost 5 bases, J lost 3 bases, and 10 bases lay in between. The CDR3 is CASSLLQYTGELFF. CDR3 coding DNA: TGTGCCAGCAGCCTCCTACAGTACACCGGGGAGCTGTTTTTT.

This clonotype was seen repeatedly, ten times or more. The CDR3 reads CSASIEETQYF. For the CDR3, the DNA is TGCAGTGCTAGCATTGAGGAGACCCAGTACTTC. V is TRBV20-1 and J is TRBJ2-5; D remains unclear. The V end lost 3 bases, the J end lost 5 bases, and 7 bases lay between the germline ends. The length of the CDR3 is 11 residues. CDR1 is DFQATT, CDR2 SNEGSKA, per germline (reference sequence).

This clonotype was counted a few times. The chain combines TRBV27 with TRBJ1-2; 7 bases agree with TRBD1. V shed 5 bases and J 3 bases; nucleotides not matched to a gene: 9. This CDR3 is built from 15 residues. CDR1 is MNHEY, CDR2 SMNVEV, per germline (reference sequence). The CDR3 is CASSTSTGVDYGYTF. The CDR3 DNA reads as TGTGCCAGCAGTACCTCCACAGGGGTTGACTATGGCTACACCTTC.

This rearrangement joins TRBV12-3 or TRBV12-4 to TRBJ2-2, with a weak D call TRBD1 (5 bases). The CDR3 length is 14 residues. V was cut by 2 bases and J by 7 bases, with 11 bases left in between. The CDR3 protein is CASSLQQAGGELFF. The CDR3 bases are TGTGCCAGCAGTTTACAACAGGCAGGCGGGGAGCTGTTTTTT.

The rearrangement uses TRBV12-3 or TRBV12-4 and TRBJ2-5, with 12 nucleotides matching TRBD1. J was trimmed by 4 bases and V by 4 bases; bases with no gene match: 4. The length of the CDR3 is 15 residues. The CDR3 spells CASSSGTGGPETQYF. As DNA, the CDR3 is TGTGCCAGCAGTTCTGGGACAGGGGGCCCAGAGACCCAGTACTTC.

The chain carries TRBV28 and TRBJ2-4, with D maybe TRBD1 (5 bases). The germline V and J ends were trimmed by 3 bases and 2 bases, with 17 bases remaining between them. This CDR3 region has 17 residues. In germline, CDR1 is MDHEN, CDR2 SYDVKM. The CDR3 reads CASSLGQLLGSKNIQYF. CDR3 bases: TGTGCCAGCAGTTTGGGGCAGTTACTTGGTTCCAAAAACATTCAGTACTTC.

V is TRBV6-5 and J is TRBJ2-7; the D call may be TRBD1 or TRBD2 (5 bases each). There are 14 residues in the CDR3. V gave up 2 bases and J gave up 2 bases, with 10 bases separating them. Per the germline V gene, CDR1 is MNHEY and CDR2 is SVGAGI. The DNA of the CDR3 is TGTGCCAGCAGTTACCGGGACGGTACCTACGAGCAGTACTTC. Translation gives CASSYRDGTYEQYF.

This clonotype was recorded many times. The chain has TRBV27 and TRBJ1-5; 11 bases match TRBD1. Germline trimming cut 8 bases from V and 5 bases from J; bases unmatched to any gene: 5. Germline V lookup: CDR1 MNHEY, CDR2 SMNVEV (reference sequence). The CDR3 loop spans 14 amino acids. CDR3 loop: CASAGTGGHQPQHF. In DNA form, the CDR3 reads TGTGCCAGCGCTGGGACAGGGGGTCATCAGCCCCAGCATTTT.

This clonotype appeared once. The chain has TRBV25-1 and TRBJ1-1, with a weak D call TRBD1 (5 bases). Germline CDR1 MGHDK, CDR2 SYGVNS. Trimming stripped 3 bases from V and 3 bases from J, with 8 bases between. CDR3 length: 13 amino acids. The CDR3 bases are TGTGCCAGCAGTGAGGGGGTCCACACTGAAGCTTTCTTT. It codes for CASSEGVHTEAFF.

V and J are TRBV19 and TRBJ1-1, with D hard to call. With 3 bases removed from V and 4 bases from J, the gap between germline ends came to 15 bases. Germline loops: CDR1 LNHDA, CDR2 SQIVND (reference sequence). The CDR3 runs 15 residues. CDR3 coding DNA: TGTGCCAGTAGTATCGCAGGCAGGAGCAGCACTGAAGCTTTCTTT. This translates into CASSIAGRSSTEAFF.

The chain uses TRBV7-9 and TRBJ2-3; 10 bases match TRBD2. The CDR3 has 16 residues. V shed 5 bases, J shed 2 bases, and the junction held 7 bases outside the gene matches. Looked up from germline, CDR1 is SEHNR and CDR2 is FQNEAQ (reference sequence). The CDR3 DNA sequence: TGTGCCAGCAGCCGCCTTAGCGGGGGGCCCACAGATACGCAGTATTTT. This translates into CASSRLSGGPTDTQYF.

This clonotype was seen ten or more times. The chain combines TRBV6-1 with TRBJ1-1; D gene ambiguous. The CDR3 covers 11 residues. Germline-derived CDR1 and CDR2 are MNHNS and SASEGT. Trimming removed 8 bases at V and 7 bases at J, with 11 bases between. This CDR3 is CASRRAGEAFF. CDR3 bases: TGTGCCAGCCGGCGGGCCGGTGAAGCTTTCTTT.

This clonotype was picked up one time. A far larger clone is one base from this, pointing to a likely read error. The chain couples TRBV7-3 to TRBJ1-1, with a possible D match to TRBD1 (6 bases). Trimming stripped 5 bases from V and 3 bases from J, with 10 bases between. Germline loops: CDR1 SGHTA, CDR2 FQGTGA. The CDR3 extends over 13 amino acids. This CDR3 is CASSQAGDTEAFF. As DNA, the CDR3 is TGTGCCAGCAGCCAAGCAGGGGACACTGAAGCTTTCTTT.

Many counts were recorded for this clonotype. CDR3 coding DNA: TGTGCCAGCAGTGAATCCACTAGCGGGGCCCTTGAGCAGTTCTTC. It specifies CASSESTSGALEQFF. This sequence joins TRBV2 and TRBJ2-1; the match to TRBD2 covers 10 bases. The CDR3 has 15 residues. V shed 2 bases and J 9 bases; nucleotides not matched to a gene: 7. The germline V gene has CDR1 SNHLY and CDR2 FYNNEI.

In this sample, this clonotype turned up many times. V usage is TRBV5-1 and J usage is TRBJ2-3, with a tentative D call TRBD2 (5 bases). This CDR3 has 15 amino acids. Germline CDR1 reads SGHRS; CDR2 reads YFSETQ. The V and J ends lost 0 bases and 2 bases respectively, with 10 bases between them. The CDR3 region is CASSLGGKVTDTQYF. The CDR3 bases are TGCGCCAGCAGCTTGGGAGGGAAGGTCACAGATACGCAGTATTTT.